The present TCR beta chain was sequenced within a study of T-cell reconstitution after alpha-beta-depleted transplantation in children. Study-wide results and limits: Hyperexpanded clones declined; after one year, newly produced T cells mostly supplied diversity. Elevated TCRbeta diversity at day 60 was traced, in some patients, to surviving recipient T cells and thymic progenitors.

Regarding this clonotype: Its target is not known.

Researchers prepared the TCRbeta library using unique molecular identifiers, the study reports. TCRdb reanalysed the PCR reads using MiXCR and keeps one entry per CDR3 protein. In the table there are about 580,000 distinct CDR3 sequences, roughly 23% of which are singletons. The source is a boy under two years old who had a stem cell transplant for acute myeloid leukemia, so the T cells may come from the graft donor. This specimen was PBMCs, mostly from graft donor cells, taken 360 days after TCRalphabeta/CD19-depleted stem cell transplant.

As DNA, the CDR3 is TGTGCCAGCAGCCCTGCCCGGGGAGCGGGGGGGAACAATGAGCAGTTCTTC. Translation gives CASSPARGAGGNNEQFF. This chain joins TRBV9 and TRBJ2-1; 10 nucleotides agree with TRBD2. The CDR3 consists of 17 residues. J gave up 5 bases and V 4 bases, and 12 bases lay outside the gene matches. Germline lookup yields CDR1 SGDLS and CDR2 YYNGEE.